Each of the 10 T cell receptor beta chains below was sequenced from the same sample in a study of identical twins. MiXCR was run by TCRdb on the 5' RACE reads, yielding one entry per CDR3 protein. Found here are around 450,000 distinct CDR3 sequences, 13% to 15% of them singletons; the top ten hold about 0.52%. These data were also filed under a second study, of yellow fever vaccine responses in identical twins.

Specimen: CD4+ T cells sorted from blood. These receptors came from a woman under 30 in good health.

A few counts support this clonotype. The rearrangement links TRBV5-6 to TRBJ1-5; D is unresolved. The germline V gene encodes CDR1 SGHDT and CDR2 YYEEEE. The V end lost 4 bases, the J end lost 0 bases, and 5 bases lay between the germline ends. This CDR3 has 13 residues. This CDR3 reads CASSKYSNQPQHF. Here the CDR3 DNA reads TGTGCCAGCAGCAAATATAGCAATCAGCCCCAGCATTTT.

The V gene is TRBV29-1, the J gene TRBJ1-1, with TRBD1 as a possible D gene (6 bases). The germline gives CDR1 SQVTM, CDR2 ANQGSEA. V was trimmed by 3 bases and J by 10 bases, leaving 15 bases between them. This CDR3 region has 12 residues. CDR3 amino acids: CSVDSRRGRAFF. CDR3 nucleotide sequence: TGCAGCGTTGACAGTCGACGGGGGCGAGCTTTCTTT.

V is TRBV20-1 and J is TRBJ2-3; 8 positions match TRBD1. V trimming: 6 bases; J trimming: 3 bases; junction bases outside the gene matches: 14. The CDR3 has 16 amino acids. Per germline, CDR1 DFQATT and CDR2 SNEGSKA (reference sequence). The CDR3 sequence: CSAPTRGQVRTDTQYF. The CDR3, as DNA: TGCAGTGCACCCACCAGGGGGCAGGTTAGAACAGATACGCAGTATTTT.

This clonotype was found many times. The rearrangement links TRBV20-1 to TRBJ2-5; D call uncertain. The CDR3 is made up of 13 amino acids. V was pared by 4 bases and J by 0 bases, with 9 bases between. Germline V gene sequence: CDR1 DFQATT, CDR2 SNEGSKA (reference sequence). The CDR3 nucleotides are TGCAGTGCTAACGCACGGCACCAAGAGACCCAGTACTTC. Translating gives CSANARHQETQYF.

This clonotype was found a few times. The junction differs from germline at one of its ends, possibly a read error. The chain recombines TRBV20-1 with TRBJ2-3; TRBD1 matches 7 bases. CDR3 length: 16 residues. Germline V lookup: CDR1 DFQATT, CDR2 SNEGSKA (reference sequence). CDR3 in DNA: TGCAGTGCTAGTCGTGATGGGACAGCCAACACAGATATGCAGTATTTT. Translation: CSASRDGTANTDMQYF.

This clonotype was seen only a few times. The rearrangement links TRBV12-3 or TRBV12-4 to TRBJ1-2; D is undetermined. V was trimmed by 1 base and J by 5 bases, leaving 17 bases between them. CDR3 size: 16 residues. CDR3 sequence (DNA): TGTGCCAGCAGTTTAGTAGGCAGGAGATCCAAATATGGCTACACCTTC. Residues: CASSLVGRRSKYGYTF.

The genes are TRBV19 and TRBJ1-1, with D maybe TRBD1 (6 bases). CDR1 is LNHDA and CDR2 is SQIVND in the germline V gene (reference sequence). The CDR3 runs to 13 residues. V shed 3 bases and J shed 10 bases, with 15 bases lying between them. This CDR3 is CASSMANRVGAFF. CDR3 bases: TGTGCCAGTAGTATGGCAAACAGGGTCGGAGCTTTCTTT.

This clonotype was recorded many times. CDR3 nucleotide sequence: TGCAGTGCTAGGGCGACCTACGAGCAGTACTTC. Protein product: CSARATYEQYF. The chain couples TRBV20-1 to TRBJ2-7; D is uncertain. V lost 3 bases and J lost 2, with 5 bases in between. The CDR3 runs 11 residues. The germline V gene encodes CDR1 DFQATT and CDR2 SNEGSKA (reference sequence).

The gene calls are TRBV20-1 and TRBJ2-3, with no clear D. Germline CDR1 reads DFQATT; CDR2 reads SNEGSKA (reference sequence). Trimming stripped 0 bases from V and 6 bases from J, with 13 bases between. There are 14 residues in the CDR3. Written as DNA, the CDR3 is TGCAGTGCTAGAGATCGTGGCATTCTGGATACGCAGTATTTT. Its protein product is CSARDRGILDTQYF.

The chain carries TRBV3-1 and TRBJ2-3; TRBD1 matches 7 bases. Germline V gene data show CDR1 as LGHDT and CDR2 as YNNKEL (reference sequence). This CDR3 contains 14 residues. Trimming took 4 bases from V and 4 from J; bases not matched to a gene: 5. Here the CDR3 reads CASSPDRASDTQYF. The CDR3 nucleotides are TGTGCCAGCAGCCCCGACAGGGCTTCAGATACGCAGTATTTT.